The rows below give T cell receptor beta chains drawn from one sample of a study of cytomegalovirus exposure and HLA in healthy donors. Assay used: immunoSEQ multiplex PCR; TCRdb lists only in-frame clones, some missing. This table holds some 270,000 clones, about 80% found once. The sequencing input was PBMCs. Every receptor here comes from a girl aged 2 to 10 in good health and CMV-seronegative. Both conserved end residues are part of each CDR3. Fields, in order: V gene, J gene, CDR3 protein.

V gene: TRBV7-9
J gene: TRBJ2-7
CDR3 protein: CASSFGTGDWEQYF

V gene: TRBV11-3
J gene: TRBJ2-1
CDR3 protein: CASSRYRNNEQFF

V gene: TRBV10-3
J gene: TRBJ1-1
CDR3 protein: CAITQGNTEAFF

V gene: TRBV7-6
J gene: TRBJ2-1
CDR3 protein: CASSLVFSGDHEQFF

V gene: TRBV2
J gene: TRBJ2-7
CDR3 protein: CAIQSHQRERYEQYF

V gene: TRBV11-2
J gene: TRBJ2-7
CDR3 protein: CASSPSGSRGYEQYF

V gene: TRBV5-1
J gene: TRBJ2-2
CDR3 protein: CASSFTGGNTGELFF

V gene: TRBV7-8
J gene: TRBJ1-1
CDR3 protein: CASSSRTGGTEAFF

V gene: TRBV28
J gene: TRBJ2-1
CDR3 protein: CASSLGQPRAAYNEQFF

V gene: TRBV19
J gene: TRBJ2-5
CDR3 protein: CASSWGGHGETQYF

V gene: TRBV6-5
J gene: TRBJ2-7
CDR3 protein: CASSYAAQGETYEQYF

V gene: TRBV5-1
J gene: TRBJ2-7
CDR3 protein: CASSLGRAAGGEQYF

V gene: TRBV28
J gene: TRBJ1-4
CDR3 protein: CASNPSTAEKLFF

V gene: TRBV7-2
J gene: TRBJ2-7
CDR3 protein: CASSFGSSYEQYF

V gene: TRBV28
J gene: TRBJ2-7
CDR3 protein: CASSPGRGFDEQYF

V gene: TRBV2
J gene: TRBJ1-5
CDR3 protein: CASSESRGGNQPQHF

V gene: TRBV7-2
J gene: TRBJ2-3
CDR3 protein: CASSSGLAGPSTDTQYF

V gene: TRBV19
J gene: TRBJ2-1
CDR3 protein: CASGLAGGYNEQFF

V gene: TRBV28
J gene: TRBJ1-3
CDR3 protein: CASSSGISGNTIYF

V gene: TRBV4-1
J gene: TRBJ2-1
CDR3 protein: CASSHRQGYLDNEQFF

V gene: TRBV9
J gene: TRBJ2-3
CDR3 protein: CASSVVHTDTQYF

V gene: TRBV7-9
J gene: TRBJ1-3
CDR3 protein: CASSPGGGNTIYF

V gene: TRBV28
J gene: TRBJ1-5
CDR3 protein: CASSPTRTGTGQPQHF

V gene: TRBV6-5
J gene: TRBJ1-3
CDR3 protein: CASSYSRQGGNTIYF

V gene: TRBV19
J gene: TRBJ1-6
CDR3 protein: CASSIVGQGSSPLHF

V gene: TRBV9
J gene: TRBJ2-7
CDR3 protein: CASSVRSLTSGPYEQYF

V gene: TRBV9
J gene: TRBJ2-2
CDR3 protein: CASSAGLASGGELFF

V gene: TRBV2
J gene: TRBJ2-1
CDR3 protein: CASRERTGFDGEQFF

V gene: TRBV5-4
J gene: TRBJ2-5
CDR3 protein: CASSGASGGGTQYF

V gene: TRBV5-1
J gene: TRBJ1-2
CDR3 protein: CASSRNRGRLRSYGYTF

V gene: TRBV4-1
J gene: TRBJ2-7
CDR3 protein: CASSATSGGPYEQYF

V gene: TRBV19
J gene: TRBJ2-3
CDR3 protein: CASSRGSAPDTQYF

V gene: TRBV6-6
J gene: TRBJ2-1
CDR3 protein: CASSPTSGRPNEQFF

V gene: TRBV6-5
J gene: TRBJ2-1
CDR3 protein: CASSYGSEQFF

V gene: TRBV7-2
J gene: TRBJ2-5
CDR3 protein: CASSLGVARYQETQYF

V gene: TRBV6-4
J gene: TRBJ1-2
CDR3 protein: CASSDSGRGYGYTF

V gene: TRBV30
J gene: TRBJ1-6
CDR3 protein: CAWSAPDRTNNSPLHF

V gene: TRBV10-1
J gene: TRBJ2-1
CDR3 protein: CASSESRSAGGGRNEQFF

V gene: TRBV11-2
J gene: TRBJ2-2
CDR3 protein: CASSLKLRDRNTGELFF

V gene: TRBV5-4
J gene: TRBJ2-5
CDR3 protein: CASSQQGMETQYF

V gene: TRBV12-5
J gene: TRBJ2-2
CDR3 protein: CASGLLGTGFSGELFF

V gene: TRBV7-8
J gene: TRBJ2-2
CDR3 protein: CASSLDRAAGELFF

V gene: TRBV28
J gene: TRBJ1-4
CDR3 protein: CASSSYRGPTNEKLFF

V gene: TRBV7-2
J gene: TRBJ2-5
CDR3 protein: CASSLGTSGGETQYF

V gene: TRBV2
J gene: TRBJ2-5
CDR3 protein: CASARLADWETQYF

V gene: TRBV28
J gene: TRBJ1-5
CDR3 protein: CASSSPGPHQPQHF

V gene: TRBV2
J gene: TRBJ1-1
CDR3 protein: CASQGAEAFF

V gene: TRBV7-9
J gene: TRBJ2-7
CDR3 protein: CASRGGQYEQYF

V gene: TRBV28
J gene: TRBJ1-4
CDR3 protein: CASSSAGGATNEKLFF

V gene: TRBV7-8
J gene: TRBJ2-1
CDR3 protein: CASSLMGGPGDEQFF

V gene: TRBV9
J gene: TRBJ2-1
CDR3 protein: CASSVGLGYNEQFF

V gene: TRBV9
J gene: TRBJ2-3
CDR3 protein: CASSVGHIGGRTDTQYF

V gene: TRBV7-9
J gene: TRBJ1-5
CDR3 protein: CASSRTGGDQPQHF

V gene: TRBV21-1
J gene: TRBJ1-2
CDR3 protein: CASSKRDSPMGYTF